The sample holds many counts of the clone carrying this TCR beta chain. Its antigen remains unidentified. The data derive from a study of early T cells in non-severe SARS-CoV-2 infection. Turning to the study itself: With bulk RNA from unsorted whole blood as input, sequencing yielded unpaired chains. Overall study findings and caveats: A preference for anti-spike CD8 responses marked VDJdb matching, which missed private and CD4 specificities.

The TCR library protocol attached unique molecular identifiers to the individual cDNA molecules. TCRdb recomputed calls from the 5' RACE reads with MiXCR, one row per CDR3 protein. The sample has 43,000 or so distinct CDR3 sequences; around 4.1% are singletons. This CDR3 is built from 15 residues. Trimming took 3 bases from V and 3 from J, leaving 14 bases between them. The sequence was obtained from an adult who was a healthcare worker with PCR-confirmed SARS-CoV-2 infection or an uninfected control (not recorded which). The chain links TRBV12-3 or TRBV12-4 to TRBJ1-1; D not certain. The sequenced sample consisted of whole blood. The CDR3 nucleotides read TGTGCCAGCAGTTTCCCTCATGGCGTAGACACTGAAGCTTTCTTT. Residues: CASSFPHGVDTEAFF.